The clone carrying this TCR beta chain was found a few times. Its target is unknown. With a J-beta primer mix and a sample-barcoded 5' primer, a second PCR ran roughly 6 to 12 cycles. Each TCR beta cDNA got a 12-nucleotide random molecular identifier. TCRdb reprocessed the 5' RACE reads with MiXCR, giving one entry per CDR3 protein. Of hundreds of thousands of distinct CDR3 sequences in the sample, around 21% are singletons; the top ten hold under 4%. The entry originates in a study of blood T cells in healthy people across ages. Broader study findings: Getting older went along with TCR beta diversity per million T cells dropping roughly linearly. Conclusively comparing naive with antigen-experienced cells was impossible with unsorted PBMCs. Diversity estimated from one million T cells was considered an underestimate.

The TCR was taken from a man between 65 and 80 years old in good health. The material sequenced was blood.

In DNA form, the CDR3 reads TGTGCCAGCAGCCAAGCCGCTGAGCAGTTCTTC. Its protein is CASSQAAEQFF. The chain recombines TRBV3-1 with TRBJ2-1; no reliable D call. The CDR3 totals 11 residues. V was shortened by 1 base and J by 9 bases, with 4 bases between the two germline ends. CDR1 LGHDT and CDR2 YNNKEL come from the germline V gene (reference sequence).